Listed here is a single T cell receptor beta chain. Antigen: not known. The data were taken from a study of shared clonotypes between healthy human individuals. For the study at large: Each donor's CD8 memory used one plate, CD8 naive two, each CD4 subset three. Findings of the study overall: All-four-donor shared clonotypes had higher generation probabilities than non-shared clonotypes did. Memory subsets had estimated richness that was generally smaller than that of naive subsets.

Libraries were prepared by immunoSEQ multiplex PCR; TCRdb keeps only in-frame clonotypes and omits some of them. The table shows roughly 300,000 clones, with roughly 84% occurring only once. The CDR3 covers 14 residues. Germline-derived CDR1 and CDR2 are MNHEY and SVGAGI. The V gene lost 4 bases and the J gene lost 7 bases, with 16 bases spanning the gap. The V gene is TRBV6-5, the J gene TRBJ1-2; D is perhaps TRBD1 (5 bases). The sample taken for sequencing was memory CD8+ T cells sorted from blood. The subset was: CD45RO+ cells pooled with CCR7-negative TemRA cells. The TCR originated in a man between 18 and 29 years old in good health. CDR3 residues: CASSLSQGPRGYTF. CDR3 DNA sequence: TGTGCCAGCAGTTTATCTCAGGGACCGCGTGGCTACACCTTC.